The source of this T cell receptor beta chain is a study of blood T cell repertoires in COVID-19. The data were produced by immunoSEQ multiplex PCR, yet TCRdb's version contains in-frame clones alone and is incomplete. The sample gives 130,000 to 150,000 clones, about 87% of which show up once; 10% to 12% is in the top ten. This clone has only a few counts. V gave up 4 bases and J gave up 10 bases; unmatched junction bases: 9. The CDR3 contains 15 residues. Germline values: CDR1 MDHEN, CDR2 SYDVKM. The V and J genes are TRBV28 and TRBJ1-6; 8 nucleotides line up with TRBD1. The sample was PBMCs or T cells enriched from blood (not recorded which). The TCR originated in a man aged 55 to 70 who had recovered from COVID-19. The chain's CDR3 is CASSSMDRAGSPLHF. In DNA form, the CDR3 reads TGTGCCAGCAGTTCCATGGACAGGGCCGGGTCACCCCTCCACTTT.